This T cell receptor (beta chain) was identified during a study of T cell responses to AZD1222 COVID-19 vaccine. Regarding the study as a whole: Epitopes outside B.1.351 and B.1.1.7 mutated regions reportedly drew nearly half of spike TCRs.

Using immunoSEQ multiplex PCR, the repertoire was profiled, and TCRdb retains in-frame clones only, with some absent. In the table there are around 130,000 clones, just over 85% of which are singletons. Concerning this clone: Its antigen is currently unknown.

From germline, CDR1 is SGHAT and CDR2 FQNNGV. The CDR3 has 15 amino acids. The J segment lost 2 bases and the V segment lost 6 bases, leaving 9 bases of the junction unmatched. The input for sequencing was peripheral blood, taken on day 0 of AZD1222 vaccination. The TCR originated in an adult in good health. The rearrangement links TRBV11-2 to TRBJ2-7; TRBD2 agrees at 8 bases. This CDR3 reads CASSPTMRGAYEQYF. For the CDR3, the DNA is TGTGCCAGCAGTCCTACGATGCGGGGGGCCTACGAGCAGTACTTC.